These 17 T cell receptor beta chains share one sample of origin, sequenced in a study of blood T cell repertoires in COVID-19 (TCRdb year 2020). Libraries were prepared through the immunoSEQ multiplex PCR assay. The source is immuneACCESS, and TCRdb retained only in-frame sequences with V and J called. Part of the clones is not carried over; for the studies checked, unresolved V genes explain less than half of this, and the remainder is unexplained. This sample comprises about 150,000 clones, around four fifths of them detected only once. The top ten clones comprise about 3.8% of the sample. Sample: peripheral blood. All receptors come from a woman older than 75 with acute or convalescent COVID-19.

J is TRBJ2-5 and V is TRBV6-5; 8 bases fit TRBD2. The length of the CDR3 is 15 residues. Trimming cost V 5 bases and J 4 bases; bases outside gene matches: 9. CDR1 is MNHEY, CDR2 SVGAGI, per germline. CDR3 nucleotide sequence: TGTGCCAGCAGTCCCCTAACCAGCGGGGGAGAGACCCAGTACTTC. Protein sequence: CASSPLTSGGETQYF.

V gene TRBV5-1 combines with J gene TRBJ1-1, with 7 bases fitting TRBD1. The CDR3 has 14 amino acids. Germline CDR1 is SGHRS and CDR2 is YFSETQ. After removal of 5 bases from V and 2 bases from J, the junction contained 6 bases not matched to a gene. In DNA form, the CDR3 reads TGCGCCAGCAGAACAGGGGCCCTTAACACTGAAGCTTTCTTT. As protein: CASRTGALNTEAFF.

The chain has TRBV7-8 and TRBJ1-2, with D possibly TRBD1 on 6 matching bases. CDR1 SGHVS and CDR2 FQNEAQ come from the germline V gene. Trimming stripped 6 bases from V and 5 bases from J, with 16 bases between. The CDR3 is 14 amino acids. CDR3 nucleotides: TGTGCCAGCAGTACAATCGCAGGGGCGTATGGCTACACCTTC. Translation: CASSTIAGAYGYTF. The full variable domain, with the rest looked up from reference TRBV7-8 and TRBJ1-2, is GAGVSQSPRYKVAKRGQDVALRCDPISGHVSLFWYQQALGQGPEFLTYFQNEAQLDKSGLPSDRFFAERPEGSVSTLKIQRTQQEDSAVYLCASSTIAGAYGYTFGSGTRLTVV.

The V call is TRBV4-1, the J call TRBJ1-5, with a tentative D call TRBD1 (6 bases). There are 16 residues in the CDR3. V was clipped by 0 bases and J by 4 bases, with 13 bases between them. The germline gives CDR1 MGHRA, CDR2 YSYEKL. CDR3 sequence: CASSQEGGQTNQPQHF. The CDR3 DNA reads TGCGCCAGCAGCCAAGAAGGGGGACAAACTAATCAGCCCCAGCATTTT.

The V and J genes are TRBV18 and TRBJ1-5; D remains unclear. The CDR3 contains 15 residues. V lost 5 bases to trimming and J lost 0 bases, with 11 bases between them. The germline CDR1 and CDR2 sequences are KGHSH and LQKENI. CDR3 region: CASSEGWNSNQPQHF. CDR3 nucleotide sequence: TGTGCCAGCTCAGAGGGTTGGAATAGCAATCAGCCCCAGCATTTT.

The rearrangement uses TRBV3-1 (or the pseudogene TRBV3-2) and TRBJ1-1; D is unresolved. Looked up from germline, CDR1 is LGHDT and CDR2 is YNNKEL (reference sequence). The CDR3 spans 14 residues. Deletions cut 4 bases from V and 0 bases from J, with 9 bases between. The CDR3 DNA follows: TGTGCCAGCAGCCTCTCTGACATGAACACTGAAGCTTTCTTT. As protein: CASSLSDMNTEAFF.

The chain has TRBV5-8 and TRBJ2-1; D call uncertain. CDR1 is SGHTS and CDR2 is YDEGEE in the germline V gene. Trimming pared 1 base from V and 3 bases from J, leaving 8 bases between. The length of the CDR3 is 14 residues. The CDR3 sequence: CASSLTAFYNEQFF. The CDR3 bases are TGTGCCAGCAGCTTGACAGCATTCTACAATGAGCAGTTCTTC.

As regards this clone: Other DNA variants within this sample encode the same CDR3. V is TRBV7-8 and J is TRBJ2-5, with D perhaps TRBD2 (5 bases). Germline CDR1 SGHVS, CDR2 FQNEAQ. This CDR3 contains 14 residues. The V end was cut by 1 base, the J end by 5 bases, with 11 bases between. The DNA of the CDR3 is TGTGCCAGCAGCTTAGTTTCGGGCGGGGAGACCCAGTACTTC. This sequence encodes CASSLVSGGETQYF.

This chain links TRBV7-2 with TRBJ2-7; TRBD1 is a possible D gene (5 bases). This CDR3 has 14 residues. The germline CDR1 and CDR2 sequences are SGHTA and FQGNSA. Trimming stripped 2 bases from V and 3 bases from J, with 11 bases between. DNA for the CDR3: TGTGCCAGCAGCTTATTTACAGGCCTCTACGAGCAGTACTTC. Translated, it gives CASSLFTGLYEQYF. The whole variable domain, filled in from reference TRBV7-2 and TRBJ2-7, reads GAGVSQSPSNKVTEKGKDVELRCDPISGHTALYWYRQSLGQGLEFLIYFQGNSAPDKSGLPSDRFSAERTGGSVSTLTIQRTQQEDSAVYLCASSLFTGLYEQYFGPGTRLTVT.

J is TRBJ1-6 and V is TRBV30; D is undetermined. V gave up 3 bases and J gave up 5 bases, with 14 bases separating them. From germline, CDR1 is GTSNPN and CDR2 SVGIG (reference sequence). The CDR3 extends over 15 amino acids. DNA for the CDR3: TGTGCCTGGAGGTCATTACAGATGGATAATTCACCCCTCCACTTT. Translation gives CAWRSLQMDNSPLHF.

The J gene is TRBJ1-2, the V gene TRBV6-5, with 7 bases lining up with TRBD1. Germline V lookup: CDR1 MNHEY, CDR2 SVGAGI. CDR3 size: 14 residues. Unmatched junction bases numbered 3, after V lost 0 bases and J lost 5 bases. CDR3 loop: CASSYSTGLYGYTF. As DNA, the CDR3 is TGTGCCAGCAGTTACTCGACAGGGCTTTATGGCTACACCTTC.

The chain is built from TRBV6-1 and TRBJ1-5, with 10 bases identical to TRBD1. V lost 4 bases and J lost 7; bases outside the gene matches: 10. CDR1 and CDR2 (germline): MNHNS, SASEGT. This CDR3 spans 16 amino acids. CDR3 sequence: CASSGAGTGVGQPQHF. CDR3 coding DNA: TGTGCCAGCAGTGGGGCCGGGACAGGGGTTGGCCAGCCCCAGCATTTT.

This chain connects TRBV24-1 to TRBJ1-1, with TRBD1 identical over 8 bases. The CDR3 is 14 amino acids. Trimming removed 7 bases from V and 2 bases from J; junction bases left unmatched: 5. Per the germline V gene, CDR1 is KGHDR and CDR2 is SFDVKD. The CDR3 bases are TGTGCCACCAGAGCCGGGACAGGTAACACTGAAGCTTTCTTT. Translating gives CATRAGTGNTEAFF.

The chain carries TRBV6-6 and TRBJ1-2, with unresolved D. CDR1 MNHNY and CDR2 SVGAGI come from the germline V gene (reference sequence). Trimming left V 1 base short and J 1 base short, with 7 bases between. The CDR3 totals 14 residues. CDR3 amino acids: CASSYLQNNYGYTF. The DNA for the CDR3 is TGTGCCAGCAGTTACTTACAGAATAACTATGGCTACACCTTC.

This chain joins TRBV6-5 and TRBJ1-1, with TRBD1 identical over 9 bases. There are 15 residues in the CDR3. The V gene end was trimmed by 6 bases and the J gene end by 4 bases; junction bases not matched to a gene: 9. The germline CDR1 and CDR2 sequences are MNHEY and SVGAGI. The CDR3 sequence: CASREDRGSVTEAFF. In DNA form, the CDR3 reads TGTGCCAGCAGGGAGGACAGGGGCTCGGTCACTGAAGCTTTCTTT.

The genes are TRBV30 and TRBJ1-2; D is ambiguous. The CDR3 runs to 15 residues. Per germline, CDR1 GTSNPN and CDR2 SVGIG (reference sequence). V gave up 3 bases and J gave up 2 bases, with 16 bases separating them. Here the CDR3 DNA reads TGTGCCTGGAGCTCCCACGAAGGAGAAAACTATGGCTACACCTTC. Translating gives CAWSSHEGENYGYTF.

Here the CDR3 DNA reads TGTGCCAGCTCACCGGGGAGTGACTATGGCTACACCTTC. Translation: CASSPGSDYGYTF. The rearrangement joins TRBV18 to TRBJ1-2, with D uncertain. The CDR3 spans 13 residues. The ends were cut back, 3 bases at V and 3 bases at J, with 8 bases in the middle. Germline-derived CDR1 and CDR2 are KGHSH and LQKENI.